The clone carrying this T cell receptor (beta chain) was seen many times. Reverse transcription of all isolated RNA meant that expressed TCRB transcripts were sequenced. The table came from immunoSEQ multiplex PCR; TCRdb's copy has only in-frame clones and leaves some out. This repertoire shows about 220,000 clones, approximately 10% found once; its top ten account for roughly 1.4%. CDR1 is SGHNT and CDR2 is YYREEE in the germline V gene (reference sequence). Trimming shortened V by 5 bases and J by 4 bases, and 15 bases separated the two germline ends. The CDR3 has 14 amino acids. This sample is drawn from a study of beta chain features in type 1 diabetes. Study in general: The patients were much like the healthy donors in age, gender and cell yields.

The sample comprised central memory CD4+ T cells from blood. This chain joins TRBV5-4 and TRBJ1-2, with D perhaps matching TRBD1 (5 bases). This TCR derives from a man between 18 and 29 years old in good health. The CDR3 loop reads CASRRRDGVYGYTF. The CDR3 region has the DNA TGTGCCAGCAGGCGCCGGGACGGAGTCTATGGCTACACCTTC.